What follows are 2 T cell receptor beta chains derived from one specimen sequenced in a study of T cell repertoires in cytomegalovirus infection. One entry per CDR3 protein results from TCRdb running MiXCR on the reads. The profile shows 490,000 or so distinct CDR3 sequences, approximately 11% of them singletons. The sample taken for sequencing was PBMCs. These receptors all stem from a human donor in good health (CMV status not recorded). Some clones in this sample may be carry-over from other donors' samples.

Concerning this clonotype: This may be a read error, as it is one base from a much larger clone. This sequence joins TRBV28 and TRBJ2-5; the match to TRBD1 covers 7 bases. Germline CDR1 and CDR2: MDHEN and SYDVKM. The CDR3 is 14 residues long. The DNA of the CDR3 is TGTGCCAGCACCTTAGTTCGGACAGGACAGACCCGGTACTTC. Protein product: CASTLVRTGQTRYF.

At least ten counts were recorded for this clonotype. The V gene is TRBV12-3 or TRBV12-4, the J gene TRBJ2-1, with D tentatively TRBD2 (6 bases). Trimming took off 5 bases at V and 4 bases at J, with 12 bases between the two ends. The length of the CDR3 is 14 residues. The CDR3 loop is CASSRGTIYNEQFF. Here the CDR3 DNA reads TGTGCCAGCAGTCGCGGGACGATTTACAATGAGCAGTTCTTC.